What follows are 8 T cell receptor beta chains derived from one specimen sequenced in a study of read filtering for tumor transcriptome and immune sequencing. The library was built from 400 ng RNA with molecular barcoded adaptors for alpha/delta and beta/gamma chains. TCRdb re-called the reads through MiXCR, storing one row per CDR3 protein. The sample holds some 30,000 distinct CDR3 sequences, approximately 17% seen once. The sequencing sample was made of a population of CD138-negative cells sorted from bone marrow. Every receptor here comes from a donor at least 40 years old with multiple myeloma.

This clonotype occurred many times. This chain uses TRBV28 with TRBJ2-7; D remains ambiguous. There are 11 residues in the CDR3. Germline CDR1 reads MDHEN; CDR2 reads SYDVKM. V was shortened by 5 bases and J by 6 bases, with 8 bases between the two germline ends. CDR3 loop: CASSHIFEQYF. CDR3 bases: TGTGCCAGCAGTCATATCTTCGAGCAGTACTTC.

This clonotype showed up many times. The rearrangement uses TRBV7-2 and TRBJ1-1, with TRBD1 identical over 9 bases. CDR1 SGHTA and CDR2 FQGNSA come from the germline V gene. J gave up 5 bases and V 2 bases, and 9 bases lay outside the gene matches. There are 16 residues in the CDR3. Written as DNA, the CDR3 is TGTGCCAGCAGCTTATACAGGGGGCCTCGGCGGACTGAAGCTTTCTTT. It codes for CASSLYRGPRRTEAFF.

Note on this clonotype: This sequence may be a read error, since a much larger clone differs from it by one base. V usage is TRBV2 and J usage is TRBJ2-5; weak D call: TRBD2 (6 bases). Per the germline V gene, CDR1 is SNHLY and CDR2 is FYNNEI. The CDR3 extends over 13 amino acids. CDR3 sequence (DNA): TGTGGCAGCAAGTCGGAGGGACAAGAGACCCAGTACTTC. Amino acid sequence: CGSKSEGQETQYF.

The sample holds many counts of this clonotype. The V and J genes are TRBV7-9 and TRBJ2-3; no firm D call. Trimming stripped 3 bases from V and 0 bases from J, with 7 bases between. This CDR3 has 14 amino acids. Germline loops: CDR1 SEHNR, CDR2 FQNEAQ (reference sequence). The CDR3 sequence is CASSFAVSTDTQYF. The CDR3 DNA reads TGTGCCAGCAGCTTCGCAGTGAGCACAGATACGCAGTATTTT.

This clonotype was seen ten or more times. The rearrangement uses TRBV29-1 and TRBJ2-1, with TRBD1 matching over 7 bases. Trimming removed 7 bases from V and 3 bases from J; junction bases left unmatched: 6. CDR3 size: 13 residues. Germline loops: CDR1 SQVTM, CDR2 ANQGSEA. The CDR3 DNA is TGCAGCGAGGTGGGACAGAACTACAATGAGCAGTTCTTC. This sequence encodes CSEVGQNYNEQFF.

This clonotype was counted many times. The chain links TRBV5-1 to TRBJ2-1; D unclear. The V end was cut by 4 bases, the J end by 6 bases, with 14 bases between. The CDR3 runs 14 residues. Germline loops: CDR1 SGHRS, CDR2 YFSETQ. This CDR3 reads CASSPFGPGNEQFF. In DNA, the CDR3 is TGCGCCAGCAGCCCTTTTGGTCCCGGCAATGAGCAGTTCTTC.

There are a few counts of this clonotype. Possible read error: a much larger clone is one base away. This sequence joins TRBV29-1 and TRBJ1-4; D uncertain. CDR1 SQVTM and CDR2 ANQGSEA come from the germline V gene. CDR3 size: 14 residues. CDR3 sequence: CSVASTSANEKLLF. In DNA, the CDR3 is TGCAGCGTTGCGTCAACCTCAGCTAATGAAAAACTGCTTTTT.

This clonotype has at least ten counts. The chain recombines TRBV4-2 with TRBJ2-2; 13 nucleotides agree with TRBD2. Germline V gene sequence: CDR1 LGHNA, CDR2 YNFKEQ. CDR3 length: 17 residues. With V trimmed by 1 base and J by 5 bases, 4 bases remained unmatched. The CDR3 DNA reads TGTGCCAGCAGCCAAGGACTAGCGGGGGGCTGGACCGGGGAGCTGTTTTTT. Its protein is CASSQGLAGGWTGELFF.